This TCR beta chain was identified in a study of blood T cell repertoires in COVID-19. Overall study context: There were acute and convalescent COVID-19 samples, and they came from the United States, Italy and Spain. PBMCs, B-cell-depleted T cells, or T cells were the source of the cDNA or gDNA that made up the material.

This clone came up once. This CDR3 spans 15 amino acids. CDR1 LGHNA and CDR2 YSLEER come from the germline V gene. V was pared by 0 bases and J by 3 bases, with 9 bases between. As processed by the authors: Reference gene primer amplification gave estimated nucleated cell counts. Sequencing was performed with immunoSEQ multiplex PCR; in TCRdb, only in-frame clones are kept and a portion is missing. V and J calls and clone size are copied from that table; D and trimming were computed from the DNA. Here the sample spans 300,000 to 400,000 clones, around 87% being singletons. The chain uses TRBV4-3 and TRBJ1-5; unclear D gene. The sequence derives from a man aged 50 or older with active or convalescent COVID-19. The sample consisted of peripheral blood. This CDR3 reads CASSQDPRNNQPQHF. The CDR3 DNA is TGCGCCAGCAGCCAAGATCCCAGGAACAATCAGCCCCAGCATTTT.